The text below deals with one T cell receptor (beta chain). Its matching antigen is unknown. Into CD45RA+ naive and CD45RA-negative memory subsets, the CD4+ cells were split. Generated by immunoSEQ multiplex PCR, the TCRdb table keeps only in-frame clones and is missing some. The data contain over 1.4 million clones, approximately 96% of them singletons. Germline V lookup: CDR1 ENHRY, CDR2 SYGVKD. The CDR3 loop spans 12 amino acids. With 2 bases removed from V and 8 bases from J, the gap between germline ends came to 6 bases. This sample stems from a study of shared clonotypes between healthy human individuals. Study results and limitations: Clonotypes that were shared across a few donors made up around 5% of naive CD4 clonotypes. Sampling used blood alone; tissue repertoires probably differ.

Sequenced material: naive CD4+ T cells sorted from blood. Subset reported: CD45RA+ positively selected. The receptor's source is a man aged 25 to 45 in good health. V is TRBV10-3 and J is TRBJ2-2; a possible D gene is TRBD2 (6 bases). CDR3 in amino acids: CAISEREGELFF. DNA for the CDR3: TGTGCCATCAGTGAGCGGGAGGGGGAGCTGTTTTTT.